These T cell receptor beta chains were read from a single sample in a study of cytomegalovirus exposure and HLA in healthy donors. The table came from immunoSEQ multiplex PCR; TCRdb's copy has only in-frame clones and leaves some out. The sample is made up of some 200,000 clones, and the top ten hold around 0.74% of it. What was sequenced was PBMCs. Receptors originate from a boy under 18 in good health and CMV-seronegative. Each CDR3 is given with its conserved first and last residue. The D gene is left open where the match is weak.

TRBJ2-5 | TRBD1 | TRBV5-1 | TGCGCCAGCTCCCTTATTGGGACAGGGGCCCAAGAGACCCAGTACTTC | CASSLIGTGAQETQYF
TRBJ1-1 | TRBD1 | TRBV6-5 | TGTGCCAGCCGCTTGAACAGGGGGAACACTGAAGCTTTCTTT | CASRLNRGNTEAFF
TRBJ1-2 | NA | TRBV6-1 | TGTGCCAGCTCAAGACGGACAGAAGATGGCTACACCTTC | CASSRRTEDGYTF
TRBJ1-3 | TRBD1 | TRBV7-9 | TGTGCCAGCAGCTTCGGGACAGGCCTCTCTGGAAACACCATATATTTT | CASSFGTGLSGNTIYF
TRBJ2-1 | NA | TRBV7-8 | TGTGCCAGCAGCCCGAACTTTAATGAGCAGTTCTTC | CASSPNFNEQFF
TRBJ2-7 | NA | TRBV4-3 | TGCGCCAGCAGCCAAGATTGGGGGCGCGAGCAGTACTTC | CASSQDWGREQYF
TRBJ2-5 | NA | TRBV5-1 | TGCGCCAGCAGCTTGGTAGGCGGACAAGAGACCCAGTACTTC | CASSLVGGQETQYF
TRBJ2-3 | NA | TRBV4-1 | TGCGCCAGCAGCCAAGATCGGGGAGTGAGAGGAGATACGCAGTATTTT | CASSQDRGVRGDTQYF
TRBJ2-7 | TRBD1 | TRBV4-1 | TGCGCCAGCAGCCAAAGGACAGGGGTAAACTACGAGCAGTACTTC | CASSQRTGVNYEQYF
TRBJ1-2 | NA | TRBV5-1 | TGCGCCAGCAGCTATGGGCCGGGGAACTATGGCTACACCTTC | CASSYGPGNYGYTF
TRBJ1-1 | TRBD1 | TRBV7-9 | TGTGCCAGCAGCCCTAAGGGGGTGGGACAGGAAAGCACTGAAGCTTTCTTT | CASSPKGVGQESTEAFF
TRBJ2-1 | NA | TRBV7-6 | TGTGCCAGCAGCCCTACGTGGGGCGCGATTCTACGCAATGAGCAGTTCTTC | CASSPTWGAILRNEQFF
TRBJ2-7 | TRBD2 | TRBV7-6 | TGTGCCAGCAGCGTAACTAGCGGGGGTCTCTACGAGCAGTACTTC | CASSVTSGGLYEQYF
TRBJ2-1 | NA | TRBV2 | TGTGCCAGCAGATCTCGGGGACTCACTAACAATGAGCAGTTCTTC | CASRSRGLTNNEQFF
TRBJ2-7 | NA | TRBV18 | TGTGCCAGCTCAGGACAGCCTAACACCTACGAGCAGTACTTC | CASSGQPNTYEQYF
TRBJ2-7 | NA | TRBV5-1 | TGCGCCAGCAGCCCCGGGACTCAGGGCAACGAGCAGTACTTC | CASSPGTQGNEQYF
TRBJ2-4 | NA | TRBV5-5 | TGTGCCAGCAGTTACCAGGGTACGCAAAACATTCAGTACTTC | CASSYQGTQNIQYF
TRBJ2-6 | NA | TRBV5-1 | TGCGCCAGCAACCAGGGGTACTCCTTCTCTGGGGCCAACGTCCTGACTTTC | CASNQGYSFSGANVLTF
TRBJ2-5 | TRBD2 | TRBV7-8 | TGTGCCAGCAGCCACCGGGGGCTAGCGGGGAGAGAGACCCAGTACTTC | CASSHRGLAGRETQYF
TRBJ2-2 | NA | TRBV7-2 | TGTGCCAGCAGCCCGACATTTAACACCGGGGAGCTGTTTTTT | CASSPTFNTGELFF
TRBJ2-1 | NA | TRBV11-3 | TGTGCCAGCAGCTTAGTGTCCCGACAAGGCAATGAGCAGTTCTTC | CASSLVSRQGNEQFF
TRBJ2-1 | NA | TRBV19 | TGTGCCAGTAGTATTGGGTGGGGGGGCCTCCTTAACTACAATGAGCAGTTCTTC | CASSIGWGGLLNYNEQFF
TRBJ1-1 | NA | TRBV19 | TGTGCCAGTACCCCGGGTGGTGTGTATAGGGCTTTCTTT | CASTPGGVYRAFF
TRBJ1-1 | NA | TRBV7-9 | TGTGCCAGCAGCCCAATCGTCAGACTTGAAGCTTTCTTT | CASSPIVRLEAFF
TRBJ2-3 | TRBD2 | TRBV7-2 | TGTGCCAGCAGCTTAGGGCGGGGGGGAGCAGATACGCAGTATTTT | CASSLGRGGADTQYF
TRBJ1-3 | NA | TRBV4-3 | TGCGCCAGCAGCCAAGAAATCGTCAGGGTTGGAAACACCATATATTTT | CASSQEIVRVGNTIYF
TRBJ2-5 | NA | TRBV5-8 | TGTGCCAGCAGCTCGTTTGAGGCCCAGTACTTC | CASSSFEAQYF
TRBJ1-3 | NA | TRBV7-2 | TGTGCCAGCAGCTTAGGGACAGCGTCTGGAAACACCATATATTTT | CASSLGTASGNTIYF
TRBJ2-1 | NA | TRBV25-1 | TGTGCCAGCAGTGGAAGTTTAAAGCCCGAGCAGTTCTTC | CASSGSLKPEQFF
TRBJ2-1 | NA | TRBV11-2 | TGTGCCAGCAGCGGACGGGATCCTGAGCAGTTCTTC | CASSGRDPEQFF
TRBJ1-1 | NA | TRBV28 | TGTGCCAGCAGTTCCGAGGCAGGGAAGAACACTGAAGCTTTCTTT | CASSSEAGKNTEAFF